This TCR beta chain emerged from a study of shared clonotypes between healthy human individuals. Notes on the study in general: Non-shared clonotypes displayed generation probabilities falling below those of clonotypes present in all four donors. Around 5% was the fraction of naive CD4 clonotypes found shared across a handful of donors.

About this clone itself: Antigen unknown.

As defined, naive CD8 cells were CD45RO-negative and positively selected for CCR7, with terminally differentiated effector memory CD45RA+ cells excluded. CDR1 and CDR2 (germline): SGHDT, YYEEEE. The junction had 6 bases not matched to a gene; V was cut back by 4 bases and J by 6 bases. This CDR3 has 13 amino acids. Assay: immunoSEQ multiplex PCR; the TCRdb copy retains only in-frame clones and omits some. The table shows more than 2 million clones, with over 85% occurring only once. Sequenced sample: naive CD8+ T cells sorted from blood. J is TRBJ1-2 and V is TRBV5-6; 7 nucleotides match TRBD1. The TCR sequence derives from a man younger than 35 in good health. The CDR3 protein is CASSPTGPNGYTF. DNA of the CDR3: TGTGCCAGCAGCCCGACAGGGCCCAATGGCTACACCTTC. Drawing the rest from reference TRBV5-6 and TRBJ1-2, the complete variable domain is DAGVTQSPTHLIKTRGQQVTLRCSPKSGHDTVSWYQQALGQGPQFIFQYYEEEERQRGNFPDRFSGHQFPNYSSELNVNALLLGDSALYLCASSPTGPNGYTFGSGTRLTVV.